Reported below is one T cell receptor beta chain. Its specificity is unknown. Once obtained from cultured CD4+ T cells, the DNA was sequenced using the Oncomine TCR Beta short-read assay. Genomic DNA was extracted from cultured CD4+ T cells. TCRdb re-analysed the PCR reads in MiXCR, keeping a single row per CDR3 protein. The sample contains some 16,000 distinct CDR3 sequences, about half of which appear only once. Treatment here: roughly 11-day PBMC culture with coronavirus spike peptide pools or control peptides (ViraFEST assay). The CDR3 sequence is 14 residues long. Trimming left V 0 bases short and J 0 bases short, with 8 bases between. Germline assignment: CDR1 GTSNPN and CDR2 SVGIG (reference sequence). This entry is derived from a study of vaccination and CD4 T cells after COVID-19. At the level of the study: Two of the convalescents were Hispanic, and the group consisted of six males and four females.

The sequence was obtained from a human donor who had recovered from COVID-19. The genes are TRBV30 and TRBJ1-2; tentative D call: TRBD1 (6 bases). The specimen sequenced was CD4+ T cells from blood, cultured in vitro. This chain's CDR3 is CAWSVSGANYGYTF. Here the CDR3 DNA reads TGTGCCTGGAGTGTGTCAGGGGCTAACTATGGCTACACCTTC.